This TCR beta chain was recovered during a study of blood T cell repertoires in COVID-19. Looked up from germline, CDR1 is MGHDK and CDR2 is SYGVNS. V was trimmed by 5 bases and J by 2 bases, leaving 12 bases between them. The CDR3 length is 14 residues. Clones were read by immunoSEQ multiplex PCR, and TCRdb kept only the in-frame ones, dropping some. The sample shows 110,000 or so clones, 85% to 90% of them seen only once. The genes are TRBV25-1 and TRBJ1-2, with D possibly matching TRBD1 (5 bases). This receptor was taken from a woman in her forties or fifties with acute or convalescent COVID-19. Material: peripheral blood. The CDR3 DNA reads TGTGCCAGCAGTCGGGGGGACCGAAACTATGGCTACACCTTC. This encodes CASSRGDRNYGYTF.